The 5 T cell receptor beta chains below come from one sample, sequenced in a study of cytomegalovirus exposure and HLA in healthy donors. Repertoires were generated with immunoSEQ multiplex PCR, while TCRdb's copy carries only in-frame clones and drops some. The profile covers 100,000 to 130,000 clones, with 90% to 96% appearing a single time and approximately 0.67% taken by the ten largest. Sequenced input: PBMCs. The receptors stem from a woman in her late teens or twenties in good health and CMV-seronegative.

This chain uses TRBV7-3 with TRBJ2-7, with 9 bases that match TRBD1. The CDR3 contains 18 residues. The V segment lost 1 base and the J segment 3 bases; nucleotides outside the gene matches: 13. Germline CDR1 and CDR2: SGHTA and FQGTGA. The CDR3 loop is CASSLSFGTAGQGYEQYF. In DNA, the CDR3 is TGTGCCAGCAGCTTAAGTTTTGGGACGGCGGGACAGGGCTACGAGCAGTACTTC.

The gene calls are TRBV28 and TRBJ2-1, with D perhaps TRBD1 (5 bases). The CDR3 extends over 13 amino acids. Germline V lookup: CDR1 MDHEN, CDR2 SYDVKM. V lost 3 bases and J lost 6, with 9 bases in between. CDR3 sequence: CASSFDRGNEQFF. The CDR3 region has the DNA TGTGCCAGCAGTTTCGACAGAGGCAATGAGCAGTTCTTC.

This sequence joins TRBV30 and TRBJ2-2; D may be TRBD1 (5 bases). V gave up 2 bases and J gave up 4 bases, with 8 bases separating them. CDR3 length: 13 residues. Germline V gene data show CDR1 as GTSNPN and CDR2 as SVGIG (reference sequence). The chain's CDR3 is CAWSKGSTGELFF. For the CDR3, the DNA is TGTGCCTGGAGTAAGGGGTCCACCGGGGAGCTGTTTTTT.

V usage is TRBV9 and J usage is TRBJ1-2; TRBD1 might be the D (5 bases). This CDR3 is 18 amino acids long. Germline CDR1 is SGDLS and CDR2 is YYNGEE. V was shortened by 0 bases and J by 3 bases, with 21 bases between the two germline ends. The CDR3, as DNA: TGTGCCAGCAGCGTAGAATTGTATGCGGGGGTTGGGGACTATGGCTACACCTTC. Its translation: CASSVELYAGVGDYGYTF.

This clone was seen once. CDR3 region: CASSLVGQGDHNTEAFF. CDR3 DNA: TGTGCCAGCAGCTTGGTGGGACAGGGGGACCATAACACTGAAGCTTTCTTT. The gene calls are TRBV5-4 and TRBJ1-1, with 11 positions matching TRBD1. Trimming at V came to 0 bases and at J to 2 bases, leaving 6 bases not matched to a gene. The germline CDR1 and CDR2 sequences are SGHNT and YYREEE (reference sequence). The CDR3 is made up of 17 amino acids.